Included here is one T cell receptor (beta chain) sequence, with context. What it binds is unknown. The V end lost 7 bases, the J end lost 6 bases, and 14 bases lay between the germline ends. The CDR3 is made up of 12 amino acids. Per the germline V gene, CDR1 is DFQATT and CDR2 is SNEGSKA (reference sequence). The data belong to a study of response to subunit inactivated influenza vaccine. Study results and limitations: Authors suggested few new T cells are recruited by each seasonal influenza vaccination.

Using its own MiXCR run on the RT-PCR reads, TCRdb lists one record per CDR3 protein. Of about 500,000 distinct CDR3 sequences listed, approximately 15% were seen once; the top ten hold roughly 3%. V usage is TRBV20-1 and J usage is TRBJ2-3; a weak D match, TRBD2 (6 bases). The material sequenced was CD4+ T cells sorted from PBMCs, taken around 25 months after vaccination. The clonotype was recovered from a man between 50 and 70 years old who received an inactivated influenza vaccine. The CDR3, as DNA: TGCAGTGTGGCGTCTAGCGCGGATACGCAGTATTTT. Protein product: CSVASSADTQYF.